A selection of T cell receptor beta chains follows, all from one sample in a study of OX40 agonist ivuxolimab in advanced cancers. Measured with immunoSEQ multiplex PCR; TCRdb has only the in-frame clones, and not every one. The sample consists of 75,000 to 100,000 clones, 75% to 95% of them appearing once. Here the sequenced sample was CD4+ or CD8+ T cells sorted from blood, taken in a trial of the OX40 agonist ivuxolimab. The receptors were gathered from an adult with an advanced solid tumor such as melanoma, head and neck, liver or kidney cancer. Each CDR3 is given with its conserved first and last residue. Each record gives: clone size, J gene, CDR3 length, D gene, V gene, CDR3 DNA, CDR3 protein. D genes are given only for firm matches. Clone size, where shown, is once, few, many, or a class for clones that have expanded.

abundance: .; j_gene: TRBJ2-3; len: 14; d_gene: TRBD2; v_gene: TRBV7-2; CDR3nt: TGTGCCAGCAGCGCAGCGGGAGGGATAGATACGCAGTATTTT; CDR3aa: CASSAAGGIDTQYF
abundance: .; j_gene: TRBJ2-3; len: 14; d_gene: .; v_gene: TRBV28; CDR3nt: TGTGCCAGCAGTTTAGGGAGCGGCGGGGATACGCAGTATTTT; CDR3aa: CASSLGSGGDTQYF
abundance: .; j_gene: TRBJ1-2; len: 15; d_gene: .; v_gene: TRBV7-2; CDR3nt: TGTGCCAGCAGCCTCTCCGGACAGCCGGGGCATGGCTACACCTTC; CDR3aa: CASSLSGQPGHGYTF
abundance: .; j_gene: TRBJ1-5; len: 13; d_gene: .; v_gene: TRBV12-5; CDR3nt: TGTGCTAGTGGTTTGGAAGCGGGGCAGCCCCAGCATTTT; CDR3aa: CASGLEAGQPQHF
abundance: .; j_gene: TRBJ1-6; len: 15; d_gene: .; v_gene: TRBV6-5; CDR3nt: TGTGCCAGCAGTTATGGGGGTGCTAATAATTCACCCCTCCACTTT; CDR3aa: CASSYGGANNSPLHF
abundance: .; j_gene: TRBJ2-4; len: 19; d_gene: TRBD2; v_gene: TRBV18; CDR3nt: TGTGCCAGCTCACCAGGACTAGCGGGAGGAAAACTAGCCAAAAACATTCAGTACTTC; CDR3aa: CASSPGLAGGKLAKNIQYF
abundance: .; j_gene: TRBJ2-2; len: 16; d_gene: TRBD1; v_gene: TRBV5-8; CDR3nt: TGTGCCAGCAGCTTGACGGGACAGACCAAAACCGGGGAGCTGTTTTTT; CDR3aa: CASSLTGQTKTGELFF
abundance: once; j_gene: TRBJ2-3; len: 14; d_gene: .; v_gene: TRBV7-3; CDR3nt: TGTGCCAGCAGCACCTGGGACGGCACAGATACGCAGTATTTT; CDR3aa: CASSTWDGTDTQYF
abundance: .; j_gene: TRBJ2-5; len: 16; d_gene: TRBD2; v_gene: TRBV11-2; CDR3nt: TGTGCCAGCAGCTTTATCGCGGGGGGGCTCCAAGAGACCCAGTACTTC; CDR3aa: CASSFIAGGLQETQYF
abundance: .; j_gene: TRBJ2-3; len: 15; d_gene: .; v_gene: TRBV5-1; CDR3nt: TGCGCCAGCAGCTTAGTTGGAGGTGGCACAGATACGCAGTATTTT; CDR3aa: CASSLVGGGTDTQYF
abundance: .; j_gene: TRBJ1-1; len: 15; d_gene: .; v_gene: TRBV6-5; CDR3nt: TGTGCCAGCAGCACAAGACGTAAGACCTGGACTGAAGCTTTCTTT; CDR3aa: CASSTRRKTWTEAFF
abundance: .; j_gene: TRBJ2-1; len: 14; d_gene: TRBD2; v_gene: TRBV14; CDR3nt: TGTGCCAGCAGCTCCCAACGGGGGGGCGATGAGCAGTTCTTC; CDR3aa: CASSSQRGGDEQFF
abundance: .; j_gene: TRBJ2-3; len: 14; d_gene: TRBD1; v_gene: TRBV4-3; CDR3nt: TGCGCCAGCAGCCGGACAGGGGGATCAGATACGCAGTATTTT; CDR3aa: CASSRTGGSDTQYF
abundance: .; j_gene: TRBJ1-1; len: 15; d_gene: TRBD1; v_gene: TRBV6-6; CDR3nt: TGTGCCAGCAAACCAGCAGGGGGGATGAACACTGAAGCTTTCTTT; CDR3aa: CASKPAGGMNTEAFF
abundance: .; j_gene: TRBJ2-7; len: 13; d_gene: .; v_gene: TRBV5-3; CDR3nt: TGTGCCAGGCTTGTGATGGGGTCCTACGAGCAGTACTTC; CDR3aa: CARLVMGSYEQYF
abundance: .; j_gene: TRBJ2-7; len: 13; d_gene: .; v_gene: TRBV14; CDR3nt: TGTGCCAGCAGCCAAGATACCGTATCCGAGCAGTACTTC; CDR3aa: CASSQDTVSEQYF
abundance: once; j_gene: TRBJ2-7; len: 13; d_gene: .; v_gene: TRBV6-5; CDR3nt: TGTGCCAGCAGCCCTAACAACTACTACGAGCAGTACTTC; CDR3aa: CASSPNNYYEQYF
abundance: .; j_gene: TRBJ2-3; len: 14; d_gene: .; v_gene: TRBV19; CDR3nt: TGTGCCAGTAGTCTTAGCGATAGCACAGATACGCAGTATTTT; CDR3aa: CASSLSDSTDTQYF
abundance: .; j_gene: TRBJ2-1; len: 15; d_gene: .; v_gene: TRBV6-1; CDR3nt: TGTGCCAGCAGTCCTCGACAGAGGACAAGGGATGAGCAGTTCTTC; CDR3aa: CASSPRQRTRDEQFF
abundance: .; j_gene: TRBJ1-6; len: 15; d_gene: TRBD1; v_gene: TRBV27; CDR3nt: TGTGCCAGCAGTTTGCGGGACAGCTATAATTCACCCCTCCACTTT; CDR3aa: CASSLRDSYNSPLHF
abundance: .; j_gene: TRBJ2-6; len: 18; d_gene: .; v_gene: TRBV7-3; CDR3nt: TGTGCCAGCAGCTTAACGACCCCGCCGGGGACCGGGGCCAACGTCCTGACTTTC; CDR3aa: CASSLTTPPGTGANVLTF
abundance: .; j_gene: TRBJ2-7; len: 11; d_gene: .; v_gene: TRBV29-1; CDR3nt: TGCAGCGTTCGGACAGTCTACGAGCAGTACTTC; CDR3aa: CSVRTVYEQYF
abundance: .; j_gene: TRBJ1-1; len: 14; d_gene: .; v_gene: TRBV7-9; CDR3nt: TGTGCCAGCAGCTTAGTAGGGATGAACACTGAAGCTTTCTTT; CDR3aa: CASSLVGMNTEAFF
abundance: .; j_gene: TRBJ1-5; len: 13; d_gene: .; v_gene: TRBV9; CDR3nt: TGTGCCAGCAGCGTTCAGGAGGGACAGCCCCAGCATTTT; CDR3aa: CASSVQEGQPQHF
abundance: .; j_gene: TRBJ1-3; len: 16; d_gene: .; v_gene: TRBV6-5; CDR3nt: TGTGCCAGCAGTTACGGGGGAGAGAGCTCTGGAAACACCATATATTTT; CDR3aa: CASSYGGESSGNTIYF
abundance: .; j_gene: TRBJ1-2; len: 15; d_gene: .; v_gene: TRBV6-4; CDR3nt: TGTGCCAGCAGCCCTGGAGACTCGGTCGGCTATGGCTACACCTTC; CDR3aa: CASSPGDSVGYGYTF